These T cell receptor beta chains were read from a single sample in a study of T cell responses to AZD1222 COVID-19 vaccine. Assay used: immunoSEQ multiplex PCR; TCRdb lists only in-frame clones, some missing. This table holds roughly 120,000 clones, about 90% found once. This sample comprised peripheral blood, obtained 28 days after the second AZD1222 dose. The origin of the receptors is an adult who received the AZD1222 COVID-19 vaccine. The CDR3 runs from the conserved cysteine through the conserved F or W. Each record gives: clone size, V gene, J gene, D gene, CDR3 protein, CDR3 DNA. A D gene is named only where the DNA matches it firmly. Rows may omit the clone size; those that give it use once, few, many or a size class.

abundance: .
v_gene: TRBV11-3
j_gene: TRBJ1-3
d_gene: .
CDR3aa: CASRGLNGNTIYF
CDR3nt: TGTGCCAGCAGGGGACTGAATGGAAACACCATATATTTT

abundance: .
v_gene: TRBV6-5
j_gene: TRBJ2-7
d_gene: .
CDR3aa: CASSYGYGNQQYF
CDR3nt: TGTGCCAGCAGTTACGGTTACGGGAACCAGCAGTACTTC

abundance: .
v_gene: TRBV5-4
j_gene: TRBJ2-7
d_gene: TRBD1
CDR3aa: CASSPTGGAESEQYF
CDR3nt: TGTGCCAGCAGCCCTACAGGGGGTGCGGAATCCGAGCAGTACTTC

abundance: .
v_gene: TRBV5-1
j_gene: TRBJ1-4
d_gene: .
CDR3aa: CASSLSQQSTPNEKLFF
CDR3nt: TGCGCCAGCAGCTTGAGCCAGCAGTCAACCCCGAATGAAAAACTGTTTTTT

abundance: .
v_gene: TRBV9
j_gene: TRBJ2-1
d_gene: .
CDR3aa: CASSKNIMESNEQFF
CDR3nt: TGTGCCAGCAGCAAAAACATCATGGAGTCGAATGAGCAGTTCTTC

abundance: once
v_gene: TRBV6-1
j_gene: TRBJ2-1
d_gene: TRBD1
CDR3aa: CASSESGGQGVEQFF
CDR3nt: TGTGCCAGCAGTGAAAGTGGGGGACAGGGTGTGGAGCAGTTCTTC

abundance: .
v_gene: TRBV7-2
j_gene: TRBJ1-5
d_gene: .
CDR3aa: CASSLPGNQPQHF
CDR3nt: TGTGCCAGCAGCTTGCCTGGCAATCAGCCCCAGCATTTT

abundance: .
v_gene: TRBV3-1/TRBV3-2
j_gene: TRBJ2-7
d_gene: TRBD1
CDR3aa: CASSRPGTGDLKEYF
CDR3nt: TGTGCCAGCAGCCGACCTGGGACAGGGGATCTGAAAGAGTACTTC

abundance: few
v_gene: TRBV7-9
j_gene: TRBJ2-3
d_gene: .
CDR3aa: CASSLGLHTDTQYF
CDR3nt: TGTGCCAGCAGCTTGGGACTCCACACAGATACGCAGTATTTT

abundance: .
v_gene: TRBV5-6
j_gene: TRBJ1-6
d_gene: .
CDR3aa: CASSGDGANSPLHF
CDR3nt: TGTGCCAGCAGCGGGGACGGAGCTAATTCACCCCTCCACTTT

abundance: .
v_gene: TRBV7-9
j_gene: TRBJ1-2
d_gene: .
CDR3aa: CASSFNNYGYTF
CDR3nt: TGTGCCAGCAGCTTTAATAACTATGGCTACACCTTC

abundance: .
v_gene: TRBV11-2
j_gene: TRBJ2-5
d_gene: .
CDR3aa: CASSVAVIETQYF
CDR3nt: TGTGCCAGCAGCGTAGCGGTCATAGAGACCCAGTACTTC

abundance: .
v_gene: TRBV2
j_gene: TRBJ2-5
d_gene: TRBD2
CDR3aa: CASSQDLAGLETQYF
CDR3nt: TGTGCCAGCAGTCAGGATCTAGCGGGATTAGAGACCCAGTACTTC

abundance: .
v_gene: TRBV19
j_gene: TRBJ1-5
d_gene: .
CDR3aa: CASRADRFSNQPQHF
CDR3nt: TGTGCCAGTAGGGCGGACAGATTTAGCAATCAGCCCCAGCATTTT

abundance: once
v_gene: TRBV19
j_gene: TRBJ1-6
d_gene: .
CDR3aa: CASNLYLTRSPLHF
CDR3nt: TGTGCCAGTAATTTATACCTGACGCGTTCACCCCTCCACTTT

abundance: .
v_gene: TRBV5-5
j_gene: TRBJ1-5
d_gene: .
CDR3aa: CASSSSLRNQPQHF
CDR3nt: TGTGCCAGCAGCTCCTCGTTGCGCAATCAGCCCCAGCATTTT

abundance: .
v_gene: TRBV3-1/TRBV3-2
j_gene: TRBJ2-1
d_gene: TRBD2
CDR3aa: CASSQGYDPSGTNGPYNEQFF
CDR3nt: TGTGCCAGCAGCCAAGGTTACGATCCTAGCGGGACTAACGGCCCTTACAATGAGCAGTTCTTC